The source of this T cell receptor (beta chain) is a study of cytomegalovirus exposure and HLA in healthy donors. Study overall: Of the donors genotyped, several hundred in all, about 80% fell in the Caucasian-associated ancestry cluster. Study conclusions and caveats: Several top significant clusters appeared, in a later analysis, to be linked to common viral pathogens. DRB1 had the most TCR associations and HLA-C the fewest, a later analysis found, with rates varying by HLA locus.

This clone was counted a single time. The antigen is undetermined. The CDR3 totals 15 residues. Germline assignment: CDR1 WSHSY and CDR2 SAAADI. V shed 3 bases and J shed 2 bases, with 12 bases lying between them. Vbeta (60) and Jbeta (13) primers were used in the PCR. Clones were read by immunoSEQ multiplex PCR, and TCRdb kept only the in-frame ones, dropping some. The sample has 150,000 to 200,000 clones; roughly 73% are singletons. Sequencing input: PBMCs. V is TRBV10-2 and J is TRBJ2-3; TRBD2 might be the D (6 bases). The sequence was obtained from a woman aged 40 to 50 in good health and CMV-seropositive. CDR3 residues: CASSDTGLTTDTQYF. For the CDR3, the DNA is TGCGCCAGCAGTGATACGGGACTCACCACAGATACGCAGTATTTT.